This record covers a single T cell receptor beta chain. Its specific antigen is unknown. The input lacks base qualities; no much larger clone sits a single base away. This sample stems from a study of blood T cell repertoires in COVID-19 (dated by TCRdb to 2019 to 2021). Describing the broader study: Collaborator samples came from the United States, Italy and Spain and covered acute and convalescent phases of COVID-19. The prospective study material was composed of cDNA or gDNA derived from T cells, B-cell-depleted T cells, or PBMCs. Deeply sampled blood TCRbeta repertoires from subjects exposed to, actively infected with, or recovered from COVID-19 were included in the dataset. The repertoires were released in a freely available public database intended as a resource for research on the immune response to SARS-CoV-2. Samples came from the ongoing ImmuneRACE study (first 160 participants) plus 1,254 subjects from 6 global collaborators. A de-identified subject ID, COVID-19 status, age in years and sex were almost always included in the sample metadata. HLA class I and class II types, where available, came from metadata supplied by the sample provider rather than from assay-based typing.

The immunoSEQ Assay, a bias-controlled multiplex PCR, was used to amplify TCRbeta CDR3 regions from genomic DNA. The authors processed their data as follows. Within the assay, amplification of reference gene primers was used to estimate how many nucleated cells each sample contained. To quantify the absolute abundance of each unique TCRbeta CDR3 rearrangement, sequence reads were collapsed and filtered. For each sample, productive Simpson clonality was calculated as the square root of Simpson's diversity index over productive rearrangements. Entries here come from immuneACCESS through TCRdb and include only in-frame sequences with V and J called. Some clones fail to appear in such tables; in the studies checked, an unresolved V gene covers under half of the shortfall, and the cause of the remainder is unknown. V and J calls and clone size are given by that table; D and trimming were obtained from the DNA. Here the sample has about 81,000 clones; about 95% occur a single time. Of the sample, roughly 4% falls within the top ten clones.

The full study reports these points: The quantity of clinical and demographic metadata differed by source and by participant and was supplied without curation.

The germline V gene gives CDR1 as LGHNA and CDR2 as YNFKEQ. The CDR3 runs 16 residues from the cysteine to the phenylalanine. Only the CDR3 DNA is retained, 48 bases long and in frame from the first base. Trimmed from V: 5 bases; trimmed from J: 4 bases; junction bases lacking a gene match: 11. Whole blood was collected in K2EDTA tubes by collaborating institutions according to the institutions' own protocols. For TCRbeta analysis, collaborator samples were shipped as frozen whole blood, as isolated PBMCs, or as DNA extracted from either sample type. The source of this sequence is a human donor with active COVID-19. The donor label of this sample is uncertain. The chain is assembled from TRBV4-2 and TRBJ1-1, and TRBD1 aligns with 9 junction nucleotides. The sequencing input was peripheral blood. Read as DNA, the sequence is TGTGCCAGCAGCACACGCCCGGGACAGGGAATCACTGAAGCTTTCTTT. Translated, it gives CASSTRPGQGITEAFF.